The source of this T cell receptor beta chain is a study of T cell changes during pregnancy in multiple sclerosis. The method was immunoSEQ multiplex PCR; TCRdb's version includes in-frame clones alone and lacks a portion of them. The table records 65,000 to 80,000 clones, about 93% of them present only once. From germline, CDR1 is MDHEN and CDR2 SYDVKM. V lost 7 bases to trimming and J lost 3 bases, with 9 bases between them. This CDR3 has 12 amino acids. The chain carries TRBV28 and TRBJ1-1; D unclear. Source: peripheral blood, taken in the first trimester of pregnancy. The receptor comes from a female donor with multiple sclerosis, enrolled in a pregnancy study. DNA for the CDR3: TGTGCCAGCACCCCGGGGTACACTGAAGCTTTCTTT. This codes for CASTPGYTEAFF.